This T cell receptor (beta chain) was recorded in a study of T cells in Graves' hyperthyroidism and ophthalmopathy. With regard to this clonotype: No antigen is known for it.

Authors of the study amplified TCR beta CDR3 regions from RNA transcripts. The HTBI primer set drove a first-round RT-PCR of the TCR CDR3. Each CDR3 protein is one row after TCRdb ran MiXCR on the multiplex PCR reads. The table lists around 560,000 distinct CDR3 sequences, roughly a sixth of them singletons, with around 18% in the top ten. Germline V gene data show CDR1 as SGHVT and CDR2 as SQSDAQ. The CDR3 is made up of 17 amino acids. Trimming took off 4 bases at V and 1 base at J, with 17 bases between the two ends. Study-wide points: Ophthalmopathy could be told apart from stable hyperthyroidism with a 13 V-J model.

The gene calls are TRBV7-4 and TRBJ1-3; tentative D call: TRBD1 (6 bases). The source material was blood. The sequence was collected from a woman aged 18-29 years with Graves' hyperthyroidism. CDR3 sequence reads: CASSWTTDRSSGNTIYF. The CDR3 DNA reads TGTGCCAGCAGCTGGACAACCGACAGGTCATCTGGAAACACCATATATTTT.